In this sample, the clone carrying this T cell receptor (beta chain) turned up many times. This entry belongs to a study of molecular identifiers for immune sequencing clone quantification. As for the study in general: In replicates, RNA from around 18,000 or 91,000 naive CD8 cells was divided five ways and four parts were sequenced.

One entry per CDR3 protein, called by TCRdb with MiXCR from the PCR reads. The sample has fewer than 350,000 distinct CDR3 sequences, about a quarter seen once. The germline V and J ends were trimmed by 4 bases and 4 bases, with 10 bases remaining between them. This CDR3 is built from 13 residues. Germline CDR1 MNHEY, CDR2 SVGEGT. The sequenced material came from naive CD8+ T cells from blood, with Jurkat cell RNA spiked in. As to subset: FACS-sorted CD8+CD4-CCR7+CD45RA+ naive T cells. The rearrangement links TRBV6-2 or TRBV6-3 to TRBJ1-2, with D unclear. The TCR was taken from a human donor in good health. Some libraries in this study had Jurkat cell RNA spiked in. CDR3 in amino acids: CASSSVGPYGYTF. The CDR3 region has the DNA TGTGCCAGCAGTTCGGTCGGACCCTATGGCTACACCTTC.